This T cell receptor (beta chain) came from a study of vaccination effects on CD4 cells after COVID-19. Antigen-specific CD4+ T cells were expanded with viral peptide pools in the ViraFEST assay before sequencing. Isolating CD4+ T cells followed approximately nine days of culture. Comment on this clone: Its antigen is still unknown.

Using immunoSEQ multiplex PCR, the repertoire was profiled, and TCRdb retains in-frame clones only, with some absent. In the table there are tens of thousands of clones, 75% to 85% of which are singletons. The sequence derives from a human donor who received a COVID-19 vaccine. The sample in question was CD4+ T cells from PBMCs cultured with HCoV-229E spike peptides, obtained before COVID-19 vaccination.

This chain's CDR3 is CASSAEMNTEAFF. The CDR3 DNA is TGTGCCAGCAGTGCAGAAATGAACACTGAAGCTTTCTTT. J is TRBJ1-1 and V is TRBV2; D gene ambiguous. This CDR3 contains 13 residues. The V gene lost 4 bases and the J gene lost 0 bases, with 6 bases spanning the gap. Per the germline V gene, CDR1 is SNHLY and CDR2 is FYNNEI.